This T cell receptor beta chain was found in a study of blood T cell repertoires in COVID-19. Turning to the study itself: Material from acute and convalescent COVID-19 was sourced from the United States, Italy and Spain.

Seattle enrolled patients during active infection and tracked them longitudinally. Study processing details: Nucleated cell number was recorded as an estimate derived from reference gene primer amplification. Profiling relied on immunoSEQ multiplex PCR, and the TCRdb table lists in-frame clones only, not all of them. The DNA gave D and trimming, while V, J and clone size come from that table. There are 100,000 to 150,000 clones in the sample; 81% occur only once, and 15% to 20% lies in the top ten. Sequenced input: peripheral blood. The receptor comes from a man aged 25-45 years with COVID-19, enrolled during active disease.

Written as DNA, the CDR3 is TGCAGCGCCAAACAGGGTGCTGGGGCCAACGTCCTGACTTTC. It codes for CSAKQGAGANVLTF. This chain links TRBV29-1 with TRBJ2-6; D is possibly TRBD1 (6 bases). This CDR3 is built from 14 residues. CDR1 is SQVTM, CDR2 ANQGSEA, per germline. V lost 7 bases and J 2 bases, leaving 12 bases between the germline ends.